This T cell receptor (beta chain) was sequenced in a study of blood T cell repertoires in COVID-19 (TCRdb year 2020). Broadly, across the study: The collaborator samples originated in the United States, Italy and Spain and spanned the acute and convalescent phases of COVID-19. The material from the prospective study consisted of cDNA or gDNA derived from T cells, B-cell-depleted T cells, or PBMCs. Subjects who had been exposed to COVID-19, were actively infected with it, or had recovered from it provided the deeply sampled blood TCRbeta repertoires that made up the dataset. The repertoires were released in a freely available public database intended as a resource for research on the immune response to SARS-CoV-2. The samples were drawn from the first 160 participants of the ongoing ImmuneRACE study and from over a thousand subjects provided by 6 global collaborators. Nearly every sample came with metadata listing a de-identified subject ID, COVID-19 status, age in years and sex. HLA class I and class II types, where available, came from metadata supplied by the sample provider rather than from assay-based typing.

V is clipped by 0 bases and J by 2 bases, and the sequence between their germline boundaries is 11 bases long. From cysteine to phenylalanine, the CDR3 is 15 amino acids long. Only the CDR3 DNA stays, 45 bases, in frame from base 1. Looking up the germline V gene (reference sequence) yields CDR1 GTSNPN and CDR2 SVGIG. Beyond this particular receptor, the publication reports: How much clinical and demographic metadata was included differed by source and by participant, and the metadata was provided uncurated.

With respect to this clone: Its antigen is unknown. The input lacks base qualities; no much larger clone sits a single base away.

TCRbeta CDR3 regions were amplified from genomic DNA using the immunoSEQ Assay, a bias-controlled multiplex PCR. The study's own analysis went as follows. The number of nucleated cells in each sample was estimated from the amplification of reference gene primers within the assay. Sequence reads were collapsed and filtered to measure the absolute abundance of every unique TCRbeta CDR3 rearrangement. For each sample, productive Simpson clonality was calculated as the square root of Simpson's diversity index across productive rearrangements. The immuneACCESS repertoire file appears here via TCRdb, limited to in-frame rearrangements. These files lack a portion of the clones; in checked studies, under half of the deficit traces to unresolved V genes, and the cause of the others is not known. The DNA was the basis for D and trimming; V, J and clone size are from that table. Recorded for this sample are roughly 200,000 clones; roughly 85% of them occurred a single time. 6.2% of the sample is held by the ten biggest clonotypes.

Enrolling through a virtual design, the prospective study's participants ranged in age from roughly 18 to 95 years and lived across about two dozen United States geographic areas. To assign participants to cohorts, the prospective study relied on clinical history that participants themselves reported in a screening survey and a study questionnaire. Recovered participants in ImmuneRACE Cohort 3 were defined as having two consecutive negative NP/OP PCR tests, clearance from a healthcare professional, or resolution of symptoms. Mobile phlebotomists in the prospective study collected whole blood, serum and a nasopharyngeal or oropharyngeal swab from every participant. Additional blood draws and questionnaires over an approximately two-month period could optionally be provided by prospective study participants. Before DNA extraction, prospective study blood samples were shipped either frozen or at room temperature.

The source material was PBMCs or T cells enriched from blood (not recorded which). The V gene is TRBV30 and the J gene is TRBJ1-3, with the D gene not confidently named. The sequence derives from a man aged 35 to 55 who had recovered from COVID-19. This receptor carries the CDR3 CAWSVGGKAGNTIYF. The DNA reads as follows: TGTGCCTGGAGTGTCGGAGGGAAGGCTGGAAACACCATATATTTT.